This paragraph reports one T cell receptor (beta chain). Its antigen is unknown. TCRdb's table, derived via immunoSEQ multiplex PCR, lists solely in-frame clones and lacks some. The sample has fewer than 45,000 clones, 60% to 85% seen once. The CDR3 runs 15 residues. Trimming took 6 bases from V and 5 from J; bases not matched to a gene: 10. Germline-derived CDR1 and CDR2 are SNHLY and FYNNEI. The entry originates in a study of OX40 agonist ivuxolimab in advanced cancers. Study-wide results and limits: The authors also found low normalized T-cell clonal expansion in some nonresponders.

The source is an adult with an advanced solid tumor such as melanoma, head and neck, liver or kidney cancer. The sequencing used CD4+ or CD8+ T cells sorted from blood, collected in a trial of the OX40 agonist ivuxolimab. The chain employs TRBV2 and TRBJ2-1; 7 bases map to TRBD2. The DNA of the CDR3 is TGTGCCAGCAGAGCGGGACTCCAAGCAAACAATGAGCAGTTCTTC. This codes for CASRAGLQANNEQFF.